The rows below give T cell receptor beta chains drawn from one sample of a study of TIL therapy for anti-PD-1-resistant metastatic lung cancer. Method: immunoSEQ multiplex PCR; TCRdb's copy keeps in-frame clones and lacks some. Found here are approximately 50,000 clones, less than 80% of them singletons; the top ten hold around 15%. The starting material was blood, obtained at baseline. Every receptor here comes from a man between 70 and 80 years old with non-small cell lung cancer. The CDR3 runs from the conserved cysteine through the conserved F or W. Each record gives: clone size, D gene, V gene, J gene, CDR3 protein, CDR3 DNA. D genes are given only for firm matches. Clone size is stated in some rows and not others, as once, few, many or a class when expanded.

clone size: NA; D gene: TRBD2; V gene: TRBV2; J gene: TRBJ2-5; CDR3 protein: CASLLAGETQYF; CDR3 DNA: TGTGCCAGTTTACTAGCGGGAGAGACCCAGTACTTC
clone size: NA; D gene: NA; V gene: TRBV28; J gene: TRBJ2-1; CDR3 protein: CASSRTPTHPEQFF; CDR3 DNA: TGTGCCAGCTCGAGGACTCCCACTCATCCTGAGCAGTTCTTC
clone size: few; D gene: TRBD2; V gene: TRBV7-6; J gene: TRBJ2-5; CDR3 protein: CASSPLGAGEIQETQYF; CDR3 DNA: TGTGCCAGCAGCCCCCTGGGAGCGGGAGAGATCCAAGAGACCCAGTACTTC
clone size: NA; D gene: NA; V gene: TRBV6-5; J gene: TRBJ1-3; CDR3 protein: CASSFDSSSGNTIYF; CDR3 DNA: TGTGCCAGCAGTTTCGACAGTAGCTCTGGAAACACCATATATTTT
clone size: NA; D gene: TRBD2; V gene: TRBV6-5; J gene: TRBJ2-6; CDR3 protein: CASSYGRAGANVLTF; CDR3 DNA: TGTGCCAGCAGTTATGGGAGGGCTGGGGCCAACGTCCTGACTTTC
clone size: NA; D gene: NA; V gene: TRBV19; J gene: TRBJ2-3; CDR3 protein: CASRSEFSTDTQYF; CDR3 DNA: TGTGCCAGTAGGAGCGAGTTTAGCACAGATACGCAGTATTTT
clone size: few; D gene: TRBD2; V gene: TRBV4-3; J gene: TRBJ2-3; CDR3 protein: CASSQEGTSGSWPDTQYF; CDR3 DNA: TGCGCCAGCAGCCAAGAAGGGACTAGCGGGAGTTGGCCAGATACGCAGTATTTT
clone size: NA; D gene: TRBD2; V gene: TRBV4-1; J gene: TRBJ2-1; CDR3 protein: CASSQEALAGRDEQFF; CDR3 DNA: TGCGCCAGCAGCCAAGAGGCACTAGCGGGAAGGGATGAGCAGTTCTTC
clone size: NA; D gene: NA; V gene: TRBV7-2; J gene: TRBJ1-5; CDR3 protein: CASSFAGGQPQHF; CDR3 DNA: TGTGCCAGCAGCTTTGCCGGGGGCCAGCCCCAGCATTTT
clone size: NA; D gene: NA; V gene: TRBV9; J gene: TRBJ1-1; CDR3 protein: CASSVQGSNTEAFF; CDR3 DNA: TGTGCCAGCAGCGTCCAGGGTTCGAACACTGAAGCTTTCTTT
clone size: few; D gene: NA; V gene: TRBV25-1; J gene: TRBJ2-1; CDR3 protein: CASSEYRAGIYNEQFF; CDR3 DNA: TGTGCCAGCAGTGAATATAGGGCAGGGATATACAATGAGCAGTTCTTC
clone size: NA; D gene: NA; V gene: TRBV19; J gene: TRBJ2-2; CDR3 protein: CASKRGAVNTGELFF; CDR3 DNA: TGTGCCAGTAAAAGGGGTGCCGTTAACACCGGGGAGCTGTTTTTT
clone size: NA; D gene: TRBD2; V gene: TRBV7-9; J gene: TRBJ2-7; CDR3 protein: CASSPGLGPEQYF; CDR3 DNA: TGTGCCAGCAGCCCGGGACTAGGCCCCGAGCAGTACTTC
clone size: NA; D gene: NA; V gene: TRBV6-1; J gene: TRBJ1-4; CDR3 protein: CASSEASGGNEKLFF; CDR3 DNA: TGTGCCAGCAGTGAAGCTTCCGGGGGTAATGAAAAACTGTTTTTT
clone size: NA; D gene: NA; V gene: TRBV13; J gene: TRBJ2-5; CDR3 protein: CASSLRLETQYF; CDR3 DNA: TGTGCCAGCAGCCTCCGTTTAGAGACCCAGTACTTC
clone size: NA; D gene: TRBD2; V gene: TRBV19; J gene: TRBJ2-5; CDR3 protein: CASSIGLAGGGETQYF; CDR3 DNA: TGTGCCAGTAGTATCGGACTAGCGGGAGGGGGGGAGACCCAGTACTTC
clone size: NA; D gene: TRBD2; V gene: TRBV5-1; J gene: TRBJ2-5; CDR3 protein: CASSSGLAPERETQYF; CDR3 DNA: TGCGCCAGCAGCTCTGGACTAGCTCCCGAACGGGAGACCCAGTACTTC
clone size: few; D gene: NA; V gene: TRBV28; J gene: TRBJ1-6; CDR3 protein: CASRLDTDYSPLHF; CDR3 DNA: TGTGCCAGTCGTTTGGACACCGACTATTCACCCCTCCACTTT
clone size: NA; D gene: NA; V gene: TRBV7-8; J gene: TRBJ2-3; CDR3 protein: CASRRDFTDTQYF; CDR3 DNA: TGTGCCAGCAGGCGGGACTTCACAGATACGCAGTATTTT
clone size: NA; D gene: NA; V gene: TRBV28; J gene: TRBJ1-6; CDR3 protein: CASTLWTDNSPLHF; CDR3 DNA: TGTGCCAGCACCCTTTGGACGGATAATTCACCCCTCCACTTT
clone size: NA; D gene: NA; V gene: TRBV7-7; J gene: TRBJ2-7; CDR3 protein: CASSLRAGPSYEQYF; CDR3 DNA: TGTGCCAGCAGCTTAAGGGCAGGGCCGTCCTACGAGCAGTACTTC
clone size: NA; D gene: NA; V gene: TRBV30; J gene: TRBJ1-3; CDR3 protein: CAWSDYWDTGNTIYF; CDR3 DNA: TGTGCCTGGAGTGACTACTGGGATACTGGAAACACCATATATTTT
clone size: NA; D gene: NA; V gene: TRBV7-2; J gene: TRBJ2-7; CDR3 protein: CASSFSGRGHEQYF; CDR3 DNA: TGTGCCAGCAGCTTTTCTGGCAGGGGTCACGAGCAGTACTTC
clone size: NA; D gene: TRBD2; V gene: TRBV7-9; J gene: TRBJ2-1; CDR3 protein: CASSAEASGVPPPFF; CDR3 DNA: TGTGCCAGCAGCGCGGAGGCTAGCGGGGTACCCCCTCCGTTCTTC
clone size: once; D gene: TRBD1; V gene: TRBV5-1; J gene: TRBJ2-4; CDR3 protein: CASSLGTGPVAKNIQYF; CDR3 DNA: TGCGCCAGCAGCTTAGGGACAGGGCCCGTGGCAAAAAACATTCAGTACTTC
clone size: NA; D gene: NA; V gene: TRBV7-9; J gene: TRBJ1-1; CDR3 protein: CASSLGVTRTEAFF; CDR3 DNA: TGTGCCAGCAGCTTGGGGGTAACTCGCACTGAAGCTTTCTTT
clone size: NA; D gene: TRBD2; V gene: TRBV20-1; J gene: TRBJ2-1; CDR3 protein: CSAERGEQFF; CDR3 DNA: TGCAGTGCTGAGCGGGGTGAGCAGTTCTTC
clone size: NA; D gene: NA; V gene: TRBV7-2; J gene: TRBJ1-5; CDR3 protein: CASSTRSGPNSNQPQHF; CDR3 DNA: TGTGCCAGCAGCACTCGGAGTGGACCTAATAGCAATCAGCCCCAGCATTTT
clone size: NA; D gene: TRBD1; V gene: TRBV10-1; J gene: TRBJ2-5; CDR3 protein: CASSPGQGANSETQYF; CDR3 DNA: TGCGCCAGCAGCCCTGGGCAGGGGGCGAATTCGGAGACCCAGTACTTC
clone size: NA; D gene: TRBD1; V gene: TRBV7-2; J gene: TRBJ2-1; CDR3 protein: CASSSPGQGYNEQFF; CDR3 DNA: TGTGCCAGCAGCTCCCCGGGACAGGGGTACAATGAGCAGTTCTTC
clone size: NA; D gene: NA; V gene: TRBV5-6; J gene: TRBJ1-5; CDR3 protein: CASTNWGGNQPQHF; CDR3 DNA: TGTGCCAGCACCAACTGGGGGGGCAATCAGCCCCAGCATTTT
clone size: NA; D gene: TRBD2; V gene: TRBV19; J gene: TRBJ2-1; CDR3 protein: CASSPGTNFYSYNEQFF; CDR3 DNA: TGTGCCAGTAGTCCTGGGACTAATTTTTACTCCTACAATGAGCAGTTCTTC
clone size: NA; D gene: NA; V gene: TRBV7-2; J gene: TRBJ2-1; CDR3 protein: CASRKDPSAYNEQFF; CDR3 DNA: TGTGCCAGCCGAAAAGATCCGAGCGCCTACAATGAGCAGTTCTTC
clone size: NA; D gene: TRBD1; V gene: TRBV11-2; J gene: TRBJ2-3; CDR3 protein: CASSPGTGISDTQYF; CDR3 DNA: TGTGCCAGCAGCCCCGGGACAGGGATATCAGATACGCAGTATTTT
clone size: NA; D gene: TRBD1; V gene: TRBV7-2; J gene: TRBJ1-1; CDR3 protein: CASSSHRGDTEAFF; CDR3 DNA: TGTGCCAGCAGCTCCCACAGGGGAGATACTGAAGCTTTCTTT
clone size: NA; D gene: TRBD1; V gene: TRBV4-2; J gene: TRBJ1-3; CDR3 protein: CASSQSGGYSGNTIYF; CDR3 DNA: TGTGCCAGCAGCCAATCAGGGGGGTACTCTGGAAACACCATATATTTT
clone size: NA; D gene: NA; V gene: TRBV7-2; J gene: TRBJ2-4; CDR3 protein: CASSLIRNIQYF; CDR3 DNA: TGTGCCAGCAGCTTAATTAGGAACATTCAGTACTTC
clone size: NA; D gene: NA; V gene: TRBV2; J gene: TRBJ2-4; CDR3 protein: CASRTLTGIAKNIQYF; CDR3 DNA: TGTGCCAGCAGAACCCTTACAGGGATAGCCAAAAACATTCAGTACTTC
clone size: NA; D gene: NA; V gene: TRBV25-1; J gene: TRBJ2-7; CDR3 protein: CASPSSYEQYF; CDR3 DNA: TGTGCCAGTCCTAGCTCCTACGAGCAGTACTTC
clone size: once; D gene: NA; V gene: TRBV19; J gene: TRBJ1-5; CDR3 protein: CATSSGTGQPQHF; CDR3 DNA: TGTGCCACCTCCTCGGGGACCGGGCAGCCCCAGCATTTT
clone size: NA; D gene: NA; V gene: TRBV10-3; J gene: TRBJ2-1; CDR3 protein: CAISEGPGVTYNEQFF; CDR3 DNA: TGTGCCATCAGTGAGGGGCCGGGAGTGACTTACAATGAGCAGTTCTTC
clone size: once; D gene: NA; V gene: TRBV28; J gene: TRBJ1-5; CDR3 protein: CASTIGVGYSNQPQHF; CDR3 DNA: TGTGCCAGCACAATAGGGGTGGGGTATAGCAATCAGCCCCAGCATTTT
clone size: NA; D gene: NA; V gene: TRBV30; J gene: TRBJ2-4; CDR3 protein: CAWSLSGTPGIQYF; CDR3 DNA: TGTGCCTGGAGCCTCTCCGGGACCCCCGGGATTCAGTACTTC
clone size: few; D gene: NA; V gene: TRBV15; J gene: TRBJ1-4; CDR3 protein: CATSRELGGQEKLFF; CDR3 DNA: TGTGCCACCAGCAGAGAACTGGGAGGGCAAGAAAAACTGTTTTTT
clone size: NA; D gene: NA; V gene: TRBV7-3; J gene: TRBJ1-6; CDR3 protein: CASSFQGNSPLHF; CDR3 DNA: TGTGCCAGCAGCTTCCAGGGAAATTCACCCCTCCACTTT
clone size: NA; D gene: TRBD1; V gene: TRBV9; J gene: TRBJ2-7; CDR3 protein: CASSGGTGTGGYEQYF; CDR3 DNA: TGTGCCAGCAGCGGAGGGACCGGGACAGGGGGCTACGAGCAGTACTTC
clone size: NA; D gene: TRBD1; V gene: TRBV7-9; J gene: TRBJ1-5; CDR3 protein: CASSLLGTGNQPQHF; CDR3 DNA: TGTGCCAGCAGCTTATTAGGGACAGGGAATCAGCCCCAGCATTTT
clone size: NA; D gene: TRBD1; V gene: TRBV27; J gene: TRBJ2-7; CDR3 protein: CASSFDREGSEQYF; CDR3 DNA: TGTGCCAGCAGTTTTGACAGGGAAGGGAGCGAGCAGTACTTC
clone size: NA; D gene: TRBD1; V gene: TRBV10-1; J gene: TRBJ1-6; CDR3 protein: CANAGDRVDSPLHF; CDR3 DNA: TGCGCCAATGCCGGGGACAGGGTAGATTCACCCCTCCACTTT
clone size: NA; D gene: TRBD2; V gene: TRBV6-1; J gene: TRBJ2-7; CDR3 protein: CASKSSGRRYEQYF; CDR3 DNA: TGTGCCAGCAAATCTAGCGGGAGGAGGTACGAGCAGTACTTC